What follows describes a single T cell receptor beta chain. Antigen specificity is unknown. The sample comes from a study of cytomegalovirus exposure and HLA in healthy donors. About the research overall: A previous analysis identified fewer than 130 million unique TCR beta sequences derived from 180 million or so T cells. Study-level points and caveats: The authors enumerated over 150 TCR beta chains as linked to cytomegalovirus. It was in a later analysis that TCR association rates were seen to vary by HLA locus, highest for DRB1 and lowest for HLA-C. In a later analysis, several top co-occurrence clusters appeared linked to parvovirus B19, influenza, CMV and Epstein-Barr virus.

With 60 Vbeta and 13 Jbeta primers, the PCR was carried out. Repertoires were generated with immunoSEQ multiplex PCR, while TCRdb's copy carries only in-frame clones and drops some. The sample yields roughly 180,000 clones, roughly 88% seen once. CDR3 length: 15 residues. V was clipped by 3 bases and J by 12 bases; unmatched bases: 14. Per germline, CDR1 LNHDA and CDR2 SQIVND (reference sequence). The material sequenced was PBMCs. This TCR derives from a boy aged 2-9 years in good health and CMV-seronegative. The chain has TRBV19 and TRBJ2-1; TRBD1 aligns across 7 bases. The chain's CDR3 is CASSITGTATKGQFF. The CDR3 coding sequence is TGTGCCAGTAGTATCACTGGGACAGCAACGAAAGGGCAGTTCTTC.